This T cell receptor beta chain was sequenced in a study of cytomegalovirus exposure and HLA in healthy donors. The ends lost 0 bases at V and 10 bases at J; junction bases unmatched: 9. The CDR3 runs 16 residues. The germline CDR1 and CDR2 sequences are SGHNT and YENEEA. With 60 Vbeta and 13 Jbeta primers, the PCR was carried out. Generated by immunoSEQ multiplex PCR, the TCRdb table keeps only in-frame clones and is missing some. This sample lists some 200,000 clones; its ten largest clones have 0.65% to 0.9%. Study-wide results and caveats: Within an earlier analysis, most TCR beta V segments proved productive either about 87% or about 30% of the time.

Comments on this clone: Its matching antigen is unknown.

The clonotype originates from a woman younger than 35 in good health and CMV-seropositive. The sequenced material came from PBMCs. The chain recombines TRBV11-3 with TRBJ2-1, with 10 positions matching TRBD2. CDR3 nucleotides: TGTGCCAGCAGCTTAGAAGGATCGACTAGCGGGTTCGAGCAGTTCTTC. Amino acids: CASSLEGSTSGFEQFF.